A selection of T cell receptor beta chains follows, all from one sample in a study of blood T cell repertoires in COVID-19. Sequencing used immunoSEQ multiplex PCR; TCRdb keeps in-frame clones, though not all of them. This table holds about 210,000 clones, 89% found once. Sequences were obtained from peripheral blood. The receptors here all came from a woman aged 40 to 50 with acute or convalescent COVID-19. Each CDR3 is given with its conserved first and last residue. A D gene is named only where the DNA matches it firmly. Size is stated for part of the rows, as once, few or many counts, or as a class when the clone is expanded.

clone size,D gene,J gene,V gene,CDR3 protein,CDR3 DNA
.,.,TRBJ2-5,TRBV11-2,CASSLRRGLQETQYF,TGTGCCAGCAGCCTTCGGCGGGGCTTACAAGAGACCCAGTACTTC
.,.,TRBJ1-3,TRBV9,CASSPAGGSWKSGNTIYF,TGTGCCAGCAGCCCCGCGGGGGGATCCTGGAAGAGTGGAAACACCATATATTTT
.,TRBD1,TRBJ2-1,TRBV7-6,CASSLTGTGYNEQFF,TGTGCCAGCAGCTTAACCGGGACAGGTTACAATGAGCAGTTCTTC
.,TRBD1,TRBJ2-1,TRBV27,CASSSDRGDNEQFF,TGTGCCAGCAGTTCGGACAGGGGCGACAATGAGCAGTTCTTC
.,TRBD1,TRBJ1-2,TRBV18,CASSPRMDRGLNYGYTF,TGTGCCAGCTCACCTCGGATGGACAGGGGACTCAACTATGGCTACACCTTC
.,.,TRBJ1-1,TRBV19,CASRRDSYTEAFF,TGTGCCAGTAGGCGAGACAGCTACACTGAAGCTTTCTTT
.,.,TRBJ1-3,TRBV5-4,CASSASDGNTIYF,TGTGCCAGCAGCGCCAGCGATGGAAACACCATATATTTT
.,TRBD1,TRBJ2-2,TRBV25-1,CASTPGQGASTGELFF,TGTGCCAGCACCCCCGGACAGGGGGCAAGCACCGGGGAGCTGTTTTTT
.,TRBD1,TRBJ1-2,TRBV6-1,CASSSNRGENGYTF,TGTGCCAGCAGTTCAAACAGGGGGGAGAATGGCTACACCTTC
once,TRBD1,TRBJ2-3,TRBV6-5,CASSTPGQGRDTQYF,TGTGCCAGCAGCACCCCGGGACAGGGACGGGATACGCAGTATTTT
.,.,TRBJ1-2,TRBV5-6,CASSLVQRGADYGYTF,TGTGCCAGCAGCTTGGTTCAGCGGGGAGCAGACTATGGCTACACCTTC
.,.,TRBJ2-1,TRBV7-9,CASSSTALNEQFF,TGTGCCAGCAGCTCGACAGCCTTGAATGAGCAGTTCTTC
.,.,TRBJ2-1,TRBV6-5,CASRPMGPSYNEQFF,TGTGCCAGCAGACCGATGGGGCCGTCCTACAATGAGCAGTTCTTC
few,TRBD1,TRBJ1-4,TRBV5-5,CASSTGQGSNEKLFF,TGTGCCAGCAGCACGGGACAGGGATCTAATGAAAAACTGTTTTTT
.,TRBD1,TRBJ1-5,TRBV4-1,CASSQAGTGDRNQPQHF,TGCGCCAGCAGCCAAGCCGGGACAGGGGACCGCAATCAGCCCCAGCATTTT
once,TRBD1,TRBJ2-2,TRBV5-8,CASSLGPGQGARNTGELFF,TGTGCCAGCAGCTTGGGGCCGGGACAGGGGGCGAGGAACACCGGGGAGCTGTTTTTT
.,.,TRBJ1-5,TRBV3-1/TRBV3-2,CASSATGLGNQPQHF,TGTGCCAGCAGCGCCACAGGGCTGGGCAATCAGCCCCAGCATTTT
once,.,TRBJ1-2,TRBV7-8,CASSLAVSSKDYGYTF,TGTGCCAGCAGCTTAGCGGTATCCAGTAAAGACTATGGCTACACCTTC
.,TRBD1,TRBJ1-5,TRBV4-2,CASSQADRDVQPQHF,TGTGCCAGCAGCCAAGCCGACAGGGACGTGCAGCCCCAGCATTTT
.,TRBD1,TRBJ2-6,TRBV2,CASSEGDRGAGANVLTF,TGTGCCAGCAGTGAAGGGGACAGGGGAGCTGGGGCCAACGTCCTGACTTTC
.,.,TRBJ1-4,TRBV9,CASSPPGGKREKLFF,TGTGCCAGCAGCCCTCCGGGGGGTAAGCGGGAAAAACTGTTTTTT